This TCR beta chain was sequenced during a study of identical twins (dated by TCRdb to 2016 to 2018). Context from the whole study: To test whether fetal clonotypes persist, this study deep-sequenced TCR alpha and beta repertoires from monozygotic twins, from unrelated adults of various ages, and from cord blood. To rule out contamination, replicate twin experiments were performed at different times with different library preparation protocols.

Library generation was performed with 5' RACE. The sample was run on an Illumina HiSeq 2000. A universal primer binding site was introduced by template switching, and a unique molecular identifier was present in the final cDNA, enabling accurate counting of TCR cDNA molecules. Specific primers in the conserved constant-segment region were used to synthesize first-strand cDNA for the TCR alpha and beta chains. To control for contamination, every cDNA library was double barcoded, receiving both a SMART-Mk sample barcode and Illumina barcodes. TruSeq adapter sequences along with Illumina sample barcodes were introduced in two successive PCR steps. Sequencing of the TCR alpha and beta cDNA libraries was done on the Illumina HiSeq platform using custom primers. The paper's processing steps were these. Unique molecular identifiers were extracted from raw reads with MiGEC, and CDR3 positions were determined with MiXCR. Recombination models were inferred per individual with the repgenHMM and IGoR tools using an EM algorithm. The tcR package in R was used for shared clonotype analysis, with sharing normalized by the product of cloneset sizes. To study raw recombination free of thymic and clonal selection effects, out-of-frame nonproductive sequences were analyzed. TCRdb cleaned the public reads at Q25 with fastp, built clones with MiXCR and kept in-frame beta chains. One record per CDR3 amino acid sequence lists the most common genes and DNA. The V and J calls here are based on TCRdb, not the publication. This sample has 700,000 to 950,000 distinct CDR3 sequences in its table, and over 9% of those were observed once. The ten top clones hold around 1.5% of the sample.

CDR1 is given as SGHRS and CDR2 as YFSETQ, both from the germline V gene. Trimming takes 2 bases from V and 1 base from J, and the germline ends sit 7 bases apart. The CDR3 runs 15 amino acids, cysteine and phenylalanine included. The entry retains the CDR3 DNA only, 45 bases that are in frame from base 1. Broad study findings and their caveats: Invariant T cells such as MAIT and iNKT could partly confound zero-insertion analyses, though diverse VJ usage argued against this for most clonotypes. Recombination models systematically underestimated out-of-frame TCR alpha sharing in monozygotic twins but agreed with sharing between unrelated individuals. Compared with coincidental sharing between unrelated individuals, out-of-frame TCR alpha sequences shared between twins showed an excess of sequences with low generation probability. Because the same donors could not be followed over many years, conclusions were based on cross-sectional statistical analysis. The excess sharing between twins in beta out-of-frame sequences was weaker because fewer shared sequences reduced the signal-to-noise ratio. Fewer insertions were carried by abundant cord blood beta clonotypes; a weaker similar trend was observed in young adult naive repertoires, while no such trend was observed in memory repertoires.

Only healthy Caucasian donors were included. The twin cohort consisted of three pairs of female monozygotic twins, all aged roughly 18 to 29 years. Peripheral blood mononuclear cells were the source from which RNA for the TCR libraries was isolated. In the case of this clonotype: It lacks a known antigen. The record has no base qualities; no much larger clone is one base away.

These sequences were also reported in another study, on yellow fever vaccine responses in identical twins. In that second paper, the authors write: The T cell response to vaccination in identical twins was reported by the authors to appear partly convergent and partly personalized. In identical twins, the study followed T cell clones that responded to the vaccine with precision.

The rearranged chain carries TRBV5-1 and TRBJ1-6; no D gene is confidently identified. This clonotype was obtained from a woman aged 18-35 years in good health. The specimen sequenced was PBMCs. The CDR3 protein sequence reads: CASSLRESYNSPLHF. The nucleotides read TGCGCCAGCAGCTTACGGGAATCCTATAATTCACCCCTCCACTTT.